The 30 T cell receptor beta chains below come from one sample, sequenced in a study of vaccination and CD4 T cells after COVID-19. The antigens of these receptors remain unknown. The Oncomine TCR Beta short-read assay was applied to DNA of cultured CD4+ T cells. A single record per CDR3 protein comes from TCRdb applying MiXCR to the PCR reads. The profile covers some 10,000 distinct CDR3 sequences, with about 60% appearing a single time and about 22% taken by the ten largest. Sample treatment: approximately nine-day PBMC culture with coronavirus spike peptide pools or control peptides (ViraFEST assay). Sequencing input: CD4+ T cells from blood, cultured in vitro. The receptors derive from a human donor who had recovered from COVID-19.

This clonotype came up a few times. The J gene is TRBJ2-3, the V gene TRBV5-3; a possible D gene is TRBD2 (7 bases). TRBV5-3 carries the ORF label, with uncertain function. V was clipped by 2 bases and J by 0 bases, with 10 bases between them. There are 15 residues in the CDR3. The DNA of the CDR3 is TGTGCCAGAAGCTTCGAGGGGGGGAGCACAGATACGCAGTATTTT. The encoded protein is CARSFEGGSTDTQYF.

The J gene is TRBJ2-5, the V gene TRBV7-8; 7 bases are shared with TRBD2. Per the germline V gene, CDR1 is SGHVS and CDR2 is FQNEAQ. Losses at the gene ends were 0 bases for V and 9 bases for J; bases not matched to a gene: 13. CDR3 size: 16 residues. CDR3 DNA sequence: TGTGCCAGCAGCTTAGCGATCGGGCGACGGGAGGTGGCCCAGTACTTC. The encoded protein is CASSLAIGRREVAQYF.

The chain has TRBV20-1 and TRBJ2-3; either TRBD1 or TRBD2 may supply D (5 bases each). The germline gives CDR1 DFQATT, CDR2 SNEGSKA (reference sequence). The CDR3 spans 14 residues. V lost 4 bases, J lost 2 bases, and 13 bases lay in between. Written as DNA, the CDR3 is TGCAGTGCTATAAGAGCCGGGACCACAGATACGCAGTATTTT. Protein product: CSAIRAGTTDTQYF.

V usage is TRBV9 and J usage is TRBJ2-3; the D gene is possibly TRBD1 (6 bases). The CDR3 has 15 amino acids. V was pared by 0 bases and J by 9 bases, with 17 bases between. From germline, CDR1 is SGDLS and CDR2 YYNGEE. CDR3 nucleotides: TGTGCCAGCAGCGTAGAGGGGACACAGCAAGAGACGCAGTATTTT. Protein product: CASSVEGTQQETQYF.

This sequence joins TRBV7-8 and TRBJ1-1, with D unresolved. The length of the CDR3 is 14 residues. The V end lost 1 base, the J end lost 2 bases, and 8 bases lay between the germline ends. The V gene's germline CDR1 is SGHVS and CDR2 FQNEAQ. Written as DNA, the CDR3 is TGTGCCAGCAGCTTAGGACAAATTAACACTGAAGCTTTCTTT. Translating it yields CASSLGQINTEAFF.

This chain's CDR3 is CSARWGNYNEQFF. The CDR3 DNA follows: TGCAGTGCTAGGTGGGGGAACTACAATGAGCAGTTCTTC. The rearrangement uses TRBV20-1 and TRBJ2-1, with D perhaps given as TRBD1 or TRBD2 (5 bases each). V lost 3 bases and J lost 3, with 9 bases in between. Germline V gene lookup returns CDR1 DFQATT and CDR2 SNEGSKA (reference sequence). This CDR3 spans 13 amino acids.

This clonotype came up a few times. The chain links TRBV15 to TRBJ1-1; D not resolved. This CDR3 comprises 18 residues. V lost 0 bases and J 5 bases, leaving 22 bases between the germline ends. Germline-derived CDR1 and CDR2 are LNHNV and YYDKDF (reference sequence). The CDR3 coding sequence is TGTGCCACCAGCAGAGATTCTTCGCAGGAGGGCCTGGAGACTGAAGCTTTCTTT. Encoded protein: CATSRDSSQEGLETEAFF.

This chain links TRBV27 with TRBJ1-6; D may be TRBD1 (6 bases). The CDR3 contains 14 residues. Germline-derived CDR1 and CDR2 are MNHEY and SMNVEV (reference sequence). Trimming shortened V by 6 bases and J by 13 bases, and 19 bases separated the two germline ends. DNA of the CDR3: TGTGCCAGCAGATCCACAGGGCCCGGTTCGCCCCTCCACTTT. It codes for CASRSTGPGSPLHF.

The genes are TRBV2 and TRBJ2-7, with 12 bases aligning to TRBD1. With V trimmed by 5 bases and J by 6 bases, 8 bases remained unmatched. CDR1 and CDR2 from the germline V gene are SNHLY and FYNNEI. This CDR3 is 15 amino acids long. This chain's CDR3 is CASSRTGQGAVEQYF. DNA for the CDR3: TGTGCCAGCAGTCGGACGGGACAGGGGGCGGTCGAGCAGTACTTC.

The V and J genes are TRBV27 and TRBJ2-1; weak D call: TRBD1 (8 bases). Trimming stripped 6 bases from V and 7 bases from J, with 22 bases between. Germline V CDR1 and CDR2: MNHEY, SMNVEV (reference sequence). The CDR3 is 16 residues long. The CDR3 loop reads CASSPGQGGWRNEQFF. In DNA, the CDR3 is TGTGCCAGCAGCCCCGGACAGGGAGGGTGGCGGAATGAGCAGTTCTTC.

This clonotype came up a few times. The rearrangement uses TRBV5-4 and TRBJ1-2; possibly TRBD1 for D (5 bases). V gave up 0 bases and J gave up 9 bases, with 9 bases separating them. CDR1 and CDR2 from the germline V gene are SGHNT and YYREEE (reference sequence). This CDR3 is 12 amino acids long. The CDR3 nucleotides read TGTGCCAGCAGCTTGGATCAGGGCCGCTACACCTTC. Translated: CASSLDQGRYTF.

The CDR3 spells CASCFGTTGTEAFF. The CDR3 DNA reads TGTGCCAGCTGCTTTGGGACAACCGGCACTGAAGCTTTCTTT. This rearrangement joins TRBV12-3 or TRBV12-4 to TRBJ1-1; a possible D gene is TRBD1 (6 bases). The CDR3 loop spans 14 amino acids. Trimming took off 8 bases at V and 4 bases at J, with 17 bases between the two ends.

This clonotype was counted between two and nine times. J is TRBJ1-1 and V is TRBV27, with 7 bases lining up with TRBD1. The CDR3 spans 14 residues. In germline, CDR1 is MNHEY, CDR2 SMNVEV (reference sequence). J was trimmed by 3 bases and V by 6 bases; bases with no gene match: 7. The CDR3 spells CASSSEDRYTEAFF. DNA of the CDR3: TGTGCCAGCAGCAGCGAGGACAGGTACACTGAAGCTTTCTTT.

The CDR3, as DNA: TGTGCCAGCGGGGGCTCGACCCGGGGCTACACCTTC. Its translation is CASGGSTRGYTF. The rearrangement links TRBV2 to TRBJ1-2, with D maybe TRBD1 (6 bases). The ends were cut back, 8 bases at V and 8 bases at J, with 15 bases in the middle. This CDR3 has 12 amino acids. Per germline, CDR1 SNHLY and CDR2 FYNNEI.

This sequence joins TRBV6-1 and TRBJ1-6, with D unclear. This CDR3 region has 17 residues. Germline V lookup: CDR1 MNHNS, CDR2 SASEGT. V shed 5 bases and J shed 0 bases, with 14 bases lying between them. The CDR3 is CASSINKGSSYNSPLHF. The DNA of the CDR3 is TGTGCCAGCAGTATCAACAAGGGAAGCTCCTATAATTCACCCCTCCACTTT.

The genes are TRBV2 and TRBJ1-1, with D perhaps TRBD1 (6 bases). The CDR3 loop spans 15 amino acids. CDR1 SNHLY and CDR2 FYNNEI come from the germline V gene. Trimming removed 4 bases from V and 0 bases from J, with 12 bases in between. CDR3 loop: CASSGQGSVNTEAFF. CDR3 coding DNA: TGTGCCAGCAGTGGGCAGGGGAGCGTGAACACTGAAGCTTTCTTT.

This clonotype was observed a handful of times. The CDR3 reads CASSSLTSGEQYF. CDR3 sequence (DNA): TGTGCCAGCAGCTCCTTGACTAGCGGCGAGCAGTACTTC. V usage is TRBV11-2 and J usage is TRBJ2-7, with 9 bases lining up with TRBD2. The length of the CDR3 is 13 residues. Trimming took 4 bases from V and 6 from J; bases not matched to a gene: 4. The germline CDR1 and CDR2 sequences are SGHAT and FQNNGV.

This CDR3 is CASRRQGGRYGYTF. CDR3 nucleotides: TGTGCCAGCAGGAGACAGGGTGGACGGTATGGCTACACCTTC. This chain links TRBV12-3 or TRBV12-4 with TRBJ1-2; 7 bases line up with TRBD1. The CDR3 is 14 amino acids. The V and J ends lost 6 bases and 5 bases, in that order; junction bases with no gene match: 9.

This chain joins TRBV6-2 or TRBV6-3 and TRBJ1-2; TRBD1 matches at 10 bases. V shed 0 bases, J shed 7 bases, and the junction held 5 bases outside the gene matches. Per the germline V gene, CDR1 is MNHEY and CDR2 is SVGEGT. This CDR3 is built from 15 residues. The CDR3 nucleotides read TGTGCCAGCAGTTACTCGACAGGGGGCATTGGTGGCTACACCTTC. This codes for CASSYSTGGIGGYTF.

The DNA of the CDR3 is TGTGCCAGCAGTGAGGGTGGGTACGAGCAGTACTTC. Encoded protein: CASSEGGYEQYF. The rearrangement links TRBV2 to TRBJ2-7; D uncertain. Germline-derived CDR1 and CDR2 are SNHLY and FYNNEI. The V and J ends lost 3 bases and 4 bases respectively, with 7 bases between them. There are 12 residues in the CDR3.

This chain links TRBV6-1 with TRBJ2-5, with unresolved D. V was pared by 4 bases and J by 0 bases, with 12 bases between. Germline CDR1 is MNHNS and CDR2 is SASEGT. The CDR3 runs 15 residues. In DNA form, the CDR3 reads TGTGCCAGCAGTGCGGACCCAAGGTACCAAGAGACCCAGTACTTC. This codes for CASSADPRYQETQYF.

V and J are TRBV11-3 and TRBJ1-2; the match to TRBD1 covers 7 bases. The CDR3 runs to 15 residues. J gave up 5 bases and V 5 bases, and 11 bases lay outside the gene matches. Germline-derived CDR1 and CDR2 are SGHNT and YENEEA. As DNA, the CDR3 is TGTGCCAGCAGCCCTTGGGACAGAGAAGATTATGGCTACACCTTC. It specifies CASSPWDREDYGYTF. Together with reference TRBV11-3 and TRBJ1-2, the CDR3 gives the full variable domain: EAGVVQSPRYKIIEKKQPVAFWCNPISGHNTLYWYLQNLGQGPELLIRYENEEAVDDSQLPKDRFSAERLKGVDSTLKIQPAELGDSAVYLCASSPWDREDYGYTFGSGTRLTVV.

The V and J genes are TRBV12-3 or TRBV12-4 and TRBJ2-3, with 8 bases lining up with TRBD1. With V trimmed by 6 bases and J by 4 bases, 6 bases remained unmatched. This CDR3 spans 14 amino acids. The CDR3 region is CASRYGQGADTQYF. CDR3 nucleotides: TGTGCCAGCAGATATGGACAGGGAGCAGATACGCAGTATTTT.

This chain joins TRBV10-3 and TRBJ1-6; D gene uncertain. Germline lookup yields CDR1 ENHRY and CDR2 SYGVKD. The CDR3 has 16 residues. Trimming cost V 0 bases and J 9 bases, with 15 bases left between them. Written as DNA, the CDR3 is TGTGCCATCAGTGAGTCGAGTAACCGGAATACTTCACCCCTCCACTTT. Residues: CAISESSNRNTSPLHF.

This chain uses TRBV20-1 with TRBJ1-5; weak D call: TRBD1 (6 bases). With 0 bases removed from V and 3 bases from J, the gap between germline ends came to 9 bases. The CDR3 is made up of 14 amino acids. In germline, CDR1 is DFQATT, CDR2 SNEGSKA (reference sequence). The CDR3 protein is CSARDTGYNQPQHF. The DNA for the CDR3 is TGCAGTGCTAGAGATACAGGGTACAATCAGCCCCAGCATTTT.

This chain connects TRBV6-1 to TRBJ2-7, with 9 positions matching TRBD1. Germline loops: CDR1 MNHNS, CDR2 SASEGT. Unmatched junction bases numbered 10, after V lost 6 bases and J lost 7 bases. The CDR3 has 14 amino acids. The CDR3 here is CASRGRTGDREQYF. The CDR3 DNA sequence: TGTGCCAGCAGAGGGCGGACAGGGGATAGAGAGCAGTACTTC.

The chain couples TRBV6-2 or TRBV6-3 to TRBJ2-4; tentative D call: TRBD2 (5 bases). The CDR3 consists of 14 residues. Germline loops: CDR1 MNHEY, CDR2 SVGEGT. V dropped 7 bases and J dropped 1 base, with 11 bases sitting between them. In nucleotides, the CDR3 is TGTGCCAGCACGCGGTCTAGCGCCAAAAACATTCAGTACTTC. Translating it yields CASTRSSAKNIQYF.

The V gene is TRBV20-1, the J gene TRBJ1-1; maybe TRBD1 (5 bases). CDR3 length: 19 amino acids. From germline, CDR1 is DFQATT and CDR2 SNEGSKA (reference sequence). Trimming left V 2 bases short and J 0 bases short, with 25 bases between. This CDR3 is CSARPPFRDGVLMNTEAFF. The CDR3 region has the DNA TGCAGTGCTAGACCTCCCTTCCGGGACGGAGTTTTAATGAACACTGAAGCTTTCTTT.

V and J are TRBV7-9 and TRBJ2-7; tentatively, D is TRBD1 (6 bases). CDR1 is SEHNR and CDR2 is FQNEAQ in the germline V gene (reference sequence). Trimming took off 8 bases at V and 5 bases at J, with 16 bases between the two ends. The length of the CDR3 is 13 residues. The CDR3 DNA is TGTGCCAGCTCCCCAGACGGGACACACGAGCAGTACTTC. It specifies CASSPDGTHEQYF.

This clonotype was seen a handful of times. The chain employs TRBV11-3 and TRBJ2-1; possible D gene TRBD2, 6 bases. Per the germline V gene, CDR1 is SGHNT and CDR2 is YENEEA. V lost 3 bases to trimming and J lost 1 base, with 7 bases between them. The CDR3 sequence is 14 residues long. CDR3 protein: CASSLGGSYNEQFF. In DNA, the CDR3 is TGTGCCAGCAGCTTGGGGGGTTCCTACAATGAGCAGTTCTTC.